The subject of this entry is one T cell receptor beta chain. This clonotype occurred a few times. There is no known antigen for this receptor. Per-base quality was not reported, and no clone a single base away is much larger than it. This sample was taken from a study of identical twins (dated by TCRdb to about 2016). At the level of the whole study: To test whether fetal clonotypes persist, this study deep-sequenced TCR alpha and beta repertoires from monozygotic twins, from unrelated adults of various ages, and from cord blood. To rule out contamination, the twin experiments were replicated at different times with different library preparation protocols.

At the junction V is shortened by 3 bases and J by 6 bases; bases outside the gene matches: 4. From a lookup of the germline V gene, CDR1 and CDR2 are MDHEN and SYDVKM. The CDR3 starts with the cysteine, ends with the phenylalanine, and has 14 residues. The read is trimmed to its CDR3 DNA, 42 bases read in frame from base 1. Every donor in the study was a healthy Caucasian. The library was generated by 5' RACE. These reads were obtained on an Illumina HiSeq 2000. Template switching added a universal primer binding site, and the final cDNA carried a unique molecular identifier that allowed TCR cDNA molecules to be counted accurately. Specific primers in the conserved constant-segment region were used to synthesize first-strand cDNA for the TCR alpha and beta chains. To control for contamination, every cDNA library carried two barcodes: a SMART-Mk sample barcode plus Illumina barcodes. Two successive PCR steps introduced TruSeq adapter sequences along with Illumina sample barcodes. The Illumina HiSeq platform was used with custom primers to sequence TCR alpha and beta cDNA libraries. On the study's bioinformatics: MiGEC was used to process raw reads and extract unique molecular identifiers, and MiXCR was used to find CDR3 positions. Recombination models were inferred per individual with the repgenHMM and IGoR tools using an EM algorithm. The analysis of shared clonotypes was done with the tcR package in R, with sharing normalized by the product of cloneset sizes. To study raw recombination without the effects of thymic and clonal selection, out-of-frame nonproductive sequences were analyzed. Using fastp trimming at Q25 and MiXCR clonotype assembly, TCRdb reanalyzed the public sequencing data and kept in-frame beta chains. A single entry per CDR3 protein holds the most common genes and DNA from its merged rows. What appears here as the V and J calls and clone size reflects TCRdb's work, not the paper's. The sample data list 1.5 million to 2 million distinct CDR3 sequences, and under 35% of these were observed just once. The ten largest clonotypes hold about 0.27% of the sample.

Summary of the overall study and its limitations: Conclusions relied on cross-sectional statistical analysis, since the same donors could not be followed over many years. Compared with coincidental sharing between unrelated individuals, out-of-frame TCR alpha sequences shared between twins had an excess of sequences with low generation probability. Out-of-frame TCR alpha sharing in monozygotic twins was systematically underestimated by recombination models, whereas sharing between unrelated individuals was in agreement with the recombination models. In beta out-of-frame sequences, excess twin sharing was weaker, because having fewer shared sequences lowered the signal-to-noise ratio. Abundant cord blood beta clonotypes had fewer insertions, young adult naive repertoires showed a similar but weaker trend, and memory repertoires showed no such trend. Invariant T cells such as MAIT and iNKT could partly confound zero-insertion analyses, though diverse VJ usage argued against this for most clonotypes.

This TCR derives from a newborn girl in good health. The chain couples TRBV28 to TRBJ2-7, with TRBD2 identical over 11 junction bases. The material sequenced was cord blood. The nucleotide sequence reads TGTGCCAGCAGTTTGCGACTAGCGGGATCCGAGCAGTACTTC. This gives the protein CASSLRLAGSEQYF.